This TCR beta chain is drawn from a study of T-cell memory formation after mild COVID-19. MiXCR was run by TCRdb on the 5' RACE reads, yielding one entry per CDR3 protein. The data contain roughly 480,000 distinct CDR3 sequences, 25% of them singletons. Notes on the study in general: The pre-infection memory compartment contained some responding clones, suggesting cross-reactive memory joined. CD4+ contracting clones were mainly CM and EM; CD8+ ones, EMRA. Later expanders leaned CD4+, whereas day 15 to 85 contracting clones were balanced CD4/CD8.

In this sample, this clonotype turned up a few times. Its specificity is unknown. The CDR3 extends over 13 amino acids. V was pared by 5 bases and J by 7 bases, with 14 bases between. Germline CDR1 SEHNR, CDR2 FQNEAQ (reference sequence). The sequencing input was PBMCs or a T cell subset sorted from them (not recorded which). This clonotype originated in an adult woman who had mild COVID-19 (a few samples of this study predate the infection). Cell type and time point are not known. V usage is TRBV7-9 and J usage is TRBJ1-1, with a tentative D call TRBD1 (6 bases). CDR3 protein: CASSPDGTREAFF. Written as DNA, the CDR3 is TGTGCCAGCAGCCCAGACGGGACACGTGAAGCTTTCTTT.